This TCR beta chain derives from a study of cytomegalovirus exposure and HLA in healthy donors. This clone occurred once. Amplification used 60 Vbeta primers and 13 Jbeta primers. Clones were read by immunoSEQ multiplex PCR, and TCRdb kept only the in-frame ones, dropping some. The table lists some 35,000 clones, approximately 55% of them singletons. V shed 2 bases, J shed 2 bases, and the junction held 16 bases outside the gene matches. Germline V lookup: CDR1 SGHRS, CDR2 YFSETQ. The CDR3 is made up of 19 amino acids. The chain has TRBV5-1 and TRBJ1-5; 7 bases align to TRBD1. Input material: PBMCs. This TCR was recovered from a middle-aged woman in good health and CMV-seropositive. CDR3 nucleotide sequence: TGCGCCAGCAGCTTTTTGCAAAACCGACAGGGAATCTGCAATCAGCCCCAGCATTTT. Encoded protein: CASSFLQNRQGICNQPQHF.